A single count supports the clone carrying this T cell receptor (beta chain). These data are taken from a study of blood T cell repertoires in COVID-19. The CDR3 runs to 12 residues. Trimming stripped 7 bases from V and 5 bases from J, with 8 bases between. Germline-derived CDR1 and CDR2 are MNHEY and SVGAGI. Generated by immunoSEQ multiplex PCR, the TCRdb table keeps only in-frame clones and is missing some. Of under 300,000 clones listed, 85% to 90% are singletons. Sequencing input: PBMCs or T cells enriched from blood (not recorded which). The sequence was collected from an older woman in a cohort exposed to, infected with or recovered from COVID-19 (not recorded which). This chain connects TRBV6-5 to TRBJ2-2; D unclear. The CDR3 bases are TGTGCCAGCACCCCCGGTACCGGGGAGCTGTTTTTT. Protein sequence: CASTPGTGELFF.